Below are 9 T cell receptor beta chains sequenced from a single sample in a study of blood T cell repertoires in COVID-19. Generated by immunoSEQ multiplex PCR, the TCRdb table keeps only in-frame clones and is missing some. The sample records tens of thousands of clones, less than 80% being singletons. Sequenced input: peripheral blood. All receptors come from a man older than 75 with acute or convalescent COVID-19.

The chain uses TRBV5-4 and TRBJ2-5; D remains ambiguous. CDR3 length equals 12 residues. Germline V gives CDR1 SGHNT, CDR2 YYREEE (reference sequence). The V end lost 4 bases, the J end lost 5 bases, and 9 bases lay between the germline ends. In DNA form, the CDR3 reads TGTGCCAGCAGCCCCACCAGGGAGACCCAGTACTTC. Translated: CASSPTRETQYF.

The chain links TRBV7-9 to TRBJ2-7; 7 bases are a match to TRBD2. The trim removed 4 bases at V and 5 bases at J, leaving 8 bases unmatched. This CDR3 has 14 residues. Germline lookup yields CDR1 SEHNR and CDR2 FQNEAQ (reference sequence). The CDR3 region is CASSYWGRDHEQYF. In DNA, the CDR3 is TGTGCCAGCAGCTATTGGGGGAGGGACCACGAGCAGTACTTC.

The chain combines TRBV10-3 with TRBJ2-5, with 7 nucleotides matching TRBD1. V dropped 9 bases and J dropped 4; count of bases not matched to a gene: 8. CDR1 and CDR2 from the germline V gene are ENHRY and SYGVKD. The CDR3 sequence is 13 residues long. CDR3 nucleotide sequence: TGTGCCATGGCAGGGGGAGAAGGAGAGACCCAGTACTTC. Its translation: CAMAGGEGETQYF.

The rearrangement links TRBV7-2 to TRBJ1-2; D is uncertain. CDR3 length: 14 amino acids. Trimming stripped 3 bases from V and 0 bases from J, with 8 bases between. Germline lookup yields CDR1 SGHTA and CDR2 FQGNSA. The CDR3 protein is CASSFSGTNYGYTF. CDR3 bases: TGTGCCAGCAGCTTTTCCGGTACTAACTATGGCTACACCTTC.

CDR3 nucleotides: TGTGCCAGCTCGCAGGGAACCGGGGAGCTGTTTTTT. Translating gives CASSQGTGELFF. The chain uses TRBV2 and TRBJ2-2; possible D gene TRBD1, 5 bases. Looked up from germline, CDR1 is SNHLY and CDR2 is FYNNEI. The CDR3 is made up of 12 amino acids. With 8 bases removed from V and 5 bases from J, the gap between germline ends came to 9 bases.

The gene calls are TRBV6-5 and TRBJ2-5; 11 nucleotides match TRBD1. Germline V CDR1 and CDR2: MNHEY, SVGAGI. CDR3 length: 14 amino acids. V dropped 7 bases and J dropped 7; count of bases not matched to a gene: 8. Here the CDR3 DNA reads TGTGCCAGCACCTTTCCGGGACAGGGGGGGACCCAGTACTTC. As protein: CASTFPGQGGTQYF.

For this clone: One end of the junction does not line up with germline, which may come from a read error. CDR3 sequence (DNA): TGTGCTAGCAGCTTAGGGGGTAGCGGGGGGCTGAATGAGCAGTTCTTC. Translating gives CASSLGGSGGLNEQFF. The gene calls are TRBV7-7 and TRBJ2-1; 10 bases line up with TRBD2. The germline gives CDR1 SSHAT, CDR2 FNYEAQ (reference sequence). CDR3 length: 16 residues.

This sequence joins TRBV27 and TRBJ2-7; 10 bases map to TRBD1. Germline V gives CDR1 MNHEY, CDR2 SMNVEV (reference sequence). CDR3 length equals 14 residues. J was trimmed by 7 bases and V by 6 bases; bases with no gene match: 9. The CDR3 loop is CASRFRQGASEQYF. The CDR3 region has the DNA TGTGCCAGCAGGTTCCGACAGGGGGCGAGTGAGCAGTACTTC.

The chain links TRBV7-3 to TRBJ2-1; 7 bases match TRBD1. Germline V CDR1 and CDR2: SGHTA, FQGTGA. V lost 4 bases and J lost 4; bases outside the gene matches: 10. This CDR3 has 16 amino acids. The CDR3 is CASSSRQGSSYNEQFF. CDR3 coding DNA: TGTGCCAGCAGCTCGCGACAGGGTAGTTCGTACAATGAGCAGTTCTTC.